A single sample gave rise to the 30 T cell receptor beta chains below, sequenced in a study of T cell responses to AZD1222 COVID-19 vaccine. Clones were read by immunoSEQ multiplex PCR, and TCRdb kept only the in-frame ones, dropping some. The sample has about 110,000 clones; 70% to 90% are singletons. The material sequenced was peripheral blood, taken on day 0 of AZD1222 vaccination. Receptor source: an adult in good health.

The V gene is TRBV28, the J gene TRBJ2-2, with TRBD1 as a possible D gene (6 bases). Germline V CDR1 and CDR2: MDHEN, SYDVKM. There are 15 residues in the CDR3. V was shortened by 2 bases and J by 7 bases, with 14 bases between the two germline ends. CDR3 residues: CASSLGQGSGGELFF. DNA of the CDR3: TGTGCCAGCAGTTTAGGGCAGGGGTCAGGCGGGGAGCTGTTTTTT.

The CDR3: CATSFVRRSNEKLFF. The CDR3 DNA sequence: TGTGCCACCAGCTTCGTCAGGCGATCTAATGAAAAACTGTTTTTT. The rearrangement joins TRBV15 to TRBJ1-4; no reliable D call. CDR1 and CDR2 from the germline V gene are LNHNV and YYDKDF (reference sequence). V was pared by 5 bases and J by 3 bases, with 13 bases between. CDR3 size: 15 residues. Looking up the rest from reference TRBV15 and TRBJ1-4 gives the full variable domain: DAMVIQNPRYQVTQFGKPVTLSCSQTLNHNVMYWYQQKSSQAPKLLFHYYDKDFNNEADTPDNFQSRRPNTSFCFLDIRSPGLGDTAMYLCATSFVRRSNEKLFFGSGTQLSVL.

V usage is TRBV19 and J usage is TRBJ1-6; possibly TRBD1 for D (6 bases). Per the germline V gene, CDR1 is LNHDA and CDR2 is SQIVND (reference sequence). The CDR3 consists of 15 residues. V lost 4 bases and J lost 7, with 14 bases in between. Here the CDR3 DNA reads TGTGCCAGTAGTAGCAGCGGGGGGGCGAATTCACCCCTCCACTTT. Encoded protein: CASSSSGGANSPLHF.

The V gene is TRBV9, the J gene TRBJ2-2; 9 nucleotides agree with TRBD2. This CDR3 has 18 residues. V lost 1 base, J lost 1 base, and 8 bases stayed unmatched. Per germline, CDR1 SGDLS and CDR2 YYNGEE. The CDR3 nucleotides are TGTGCCAGCAGCGTACTCAGCGGGGGGCTTAAGAACACCGGGGAGCTGTTTTTT. Translation: CASSVLSGGLKNTGELFF.

This CDR3 reads CASSIETGSEAFF. DNA of the CDR3: TGTGCCAGCAGTATCGAGACGGGGTCTGAAGCTTTCTTT. The V call is TRBV12-3 or TRBV12-4, the J call TRBJ1-1, with D hard to call. Trimming removed 5 bases from V and 6 bases from J, with 13 bases in between. This CDR3 is built from 13 residues.

The chain employs TRBV18 and TRBJ1-1; D is unclear. The ends were cut back, 3 bases at V and 6 bases at J, with 11 bases in the middle. The CDR3 consists of 13 residues. Germline V gene lookup returns CDR1 KGHSH and CDR2 LQKENI. CDR3 in DNA: TGTGCCAGCTCACCTTTAGAATTGGCTGAAGCTTTCTTT. It translates to CASSPLELAEAFF.

The table lists this clone with a few counts. Other DNA sequences in the same sample also yield this CDR3. The V gene is TRBV2, the J gene TRBJ1-1, with TRBD1 matching 8 bases. Germline V gene sequence: CDR1 SNHLY, CDR2 FYNNEI. Losses at the gene ends were 5 bases for V and 1 base for J; bases not matched to a gene: 3. The CDR3 runs to 14 residues. The CDR3 DNA reads TGTGCCAGCAGTAAAGGACAGGGGAACACTGAAGCTTTCTTT. Translating it yields CASSKGQGNTEAFF. Full variable domain (missing parts from reference TRBV2 and TRBJ1-1): EPEVTQTPSHQVTQMGQEVILRCVPISNHLYFYWYRQILGQKVEFLVSFYNNEISEKSEIFDDQFSVERPDGSNFTLKIRSTKLEDSAMYFCASSKGQGNTEAFFGQGTRLTVV.

The chain has TRBV5-1 and TRBJ1-2; maybe TRBD1 (5 bases). Germline lookup yields CDR1 SGHRS and CDR2 YFSETQ. CDR3 size: 15 residues. V was pared by 1 base and J by 7 bases, with 17 bases between. CDR3 in amino acids: CASSLRTDTASGYTF. In DNA, the CDR3 is TGCGCCAGCAGCTTGCGCACGGACACTGCGTCTGGCTACACCTTC. Using reference TRBV5-1 and TRBJ1-2 for the parts outside the CDR3, the full variable domain is KAGVTQTPRYLIKTRGQQVTLSCSPISGHRSVSWYQQTPGQGLQFLFEYFSETQRNKGNFPGRFSGRQFSNSRSEMNVSTLELGDSALYLCASSLRTDTASGYTFGSGTRLTVV.

This chain connects TRBV7-9 to TRBJ1-5; D gene ambiguous. The germline V and J ends were trimmed by 4 bases and 1 base, with 8 bases remaining between them. Germline values: CDR1 SEHNR, CDR2 FQNEAQ (reference sequence). CDR3 length equals 14 residues. The CDR3 DNA is TGTGCCAGCAGCTCATCAGACAGCAATCAGCCCCAGCATTTT. Translated, it gives CASSSSDSNQPQHF.

This chain joins TRBV5-6 and TRBJ2-2; a possible D gene is TRBD1 (6 bases). Trimming shortened V by 4 bases and J by 4 bases, and 17 bases separated the two germline ends. Looked up from germline, CDR1 is SGHDT and CDR2 is YYEEEE. The CDR3 runs to 16 residues. CDR3 bases: TGTGCCAGCAGCGCTTCCGGGACACCTCTCACCGGGGAGCTGTTTTTT. This encodes CASSASGTPLTGELFF.

The genes are TRBV12-3 or TRBV12-4 and TRBJ1-2; TRBD1 matches 7 bases. This CDR3 region has 13 residues. The V gene end was trimmed by 5 bases and the J gene end by 4 bases; junction bases not matched to a gene: 4. CDR3 DNA: TGTGCCAGCAGTCCAGACAGGGTCTATGGCTACACCTTC. Its protein is CASSPDRVYGYTF.

The chain couples TRBV12-3 or TRBV12-4 to TRBJ2-7; D perhaps matches TRBD1 (5 bases). Trimming removed 3 bases at V and 2 bases at J, with 8 bases between. CDR3 size: 13 residues. The chain's CDR3 is CASSFGQTYEQYF. The CDR3 bases are TGTGCCAGCAGTTTCGGACAAACCTACGAGCAGTACTTC.

The chain couples TRBV7-2 to TRBJ2-3; no clear D gene. Trimming took 5 bases from V and 3 from J, leaving 15 bases between them. Germline assignment: CDR1 SGHTA and CDR2 FQGNSA. The CDR3 runs to 15 residues. The CDR3 spells CASSGQVAETDTQYF. The CDR3 DNA reads as TGTGCCAGCAGCGGCCAGGTGGCCGAGACAGATACGCAGTATTTT.

The chain couples TRBV5-1 to TRBJ2-7, with D possibly being TRBD2 (7 bases). Germline-derived CDR1 and CDR2 are SGHRS and YFSETQ. V was shortened by 3 bases and J by 0 bases, with 16 bases between the two germline ends. This CDR3 has 16 amino acids. The DNA of the CDR3 is TGCGCCAGCAGCTACGGTATGGCGGGGGCCTCCTACGAGCAGTACTTC. The encoded protein is CASSYGMAGASYEQYF.

This rearrangement joins TRBV7-3 to TRBJ2-5; 10 bases fit TRBD2. Trimming at V came to 2 bases and at J to 7 bases, leaving 4 bases not matched to a gene. Germline lookup yields CDR1 SGHTA and CDR2 FQGTGA. The CDR3 consists of 14 residues. This CDR3 reads CASSLGLADGTQYF. CDR3 sequence (DNA): TGTGCCAGCAGCTTAGGACTAGCGGATGGGACCCAGTACTTC. The whole variable domain, filled in from reference TRBV7-3 and TRBJ2-5, reads GAGVSQTPSNKVTEKGKYVELRCDPISGHTALYWYRQSLGQGPEFLIYFQGTGAADDSGLPNDRFFAVRPEGSVSTLKIQRTERGDSAVYLCASSLGLADGTQYFGPGTRLLVL.

This chain links TRBV19 with TRBJ1-2, with D possibly TRBD1 on 6 matching bases. Germline V CDR1 and CDR2: LNHDA, SQIVND (reference sequence). The CDR3 runs 14 residues. The ends were cut back, 2 bases at V and 4 bases at J, with 11 bases in the middle. In DNA, the CDR3 is TGTGCCAGTAGTATAACAGGGTCTAGCTATGGCTACACCTTC. As protein: CASSITGSSYGYTF.

The chain employs TRBV19 and TRBJ1-2; 7 nucleotides line up with TRBD1. V lost 5 bases, J lost 4 bases, and 7 bases stayed unmatched. This CDR3 contains 14 residues. Germline CDR1 and CDR2: LNHDA and SQIVND (reference sequence). CDR3 amino acids: CASSSTGIGYGYTF. CDR3 nucleotides: TGTGCCAGTAGTTCGACAGGGATCGGCTATGGCTACACCTTC.

Comment on this clone: The sample holds other DNA sequences that translate to the same CDR3. The chain employs TRBV3-1 (or the pseudogene TRBV3-2) and TRBJ1-2; no clear D. V dropped 1 base and J dropped 1 base, with 4 bases sitting between them. The CDR3 is made up of 13 amino acids. Germline V gives CDR1 LGHDT, CDR2 YNNKEL (reference sequence). The CDR3 DNA is TGTGCCAGCAGCCAAGGGGTTAACTATGGCTACACCTTC. This translates into CASSQGVNYGYTF.

This clone was seen just once. The chain uses TRBV6-2 or TRBV6-3 and TRBJ2-7; D remains ambiguous. The CDR3 runs to 16 residues. The germline V and J ends were trimmed by 2 bases and 7 bases, with 21 bases remaining between them. Germline CDR1 reads MNHEY; CDR2 reads SVGEGT. The DNA of the CDR3 is TGTGCCAGCAGTTACCTCGGTGCCCCATCCCGACGGGAGCAGTACTTC. As protein: CASSYLGAPSRREQYF.

V and J are TRBV7-2 and TRBJ2-2; 7 bases align to TRBD1. Germline V gene data show CDR1 as SGHTA and CDR2 as FQGNSA. Germline trimming cut 4 bases from V and 6 bases from J; bases unmatched to any gene: 8. The CDR3 is 15 residues long. The CDR3 loop reads CASSSRGPGAGELFF. The CDR3 DNA reads TGTGCCAGCAGCTCAAGGGGGCCAGGGGCCGGGGAGCTGTTTTTT.

In its sample, this clone was seen once. This chain uses TRBV19 with TRBJ1-2, with a tentative D call TRBD1 (6 bases). The germline V gene has CDR1 LNHDA and CDR2 SQIVND (reference sequence). The CDR3 is 14 amino acids. V was cut by 7 bases and J by 4 bases, with 16 bases left in between. The CDR3 region is CASTPGGAVYGYTF. The CDR3 DNA follows: TGTGCCAGTACCCCCGGGGGGGCCGTCTATGGCTACACCTTC.

V and J are TRBV7-2 and TRBJ1-2; a possible D gene is TRBD1 (5 bases). With 1 base removed from V and 4 bases from J, the gap between germline ends came to 7 bases. CDR1 is SGHTA, CDR2 FQGNSA, per germline. This CDR3 region has 13 residues. The CDR3 nucleotides read TGTGCCAGCAGCTTAGGACAGAGCTATGGCTACACCTTC. Translation: CASSLGQSYGYTF. The whole variable domain, filled in from reference TRBV7-2 and TRBJ1-2, reads GAGVSQSPSNKVTEKGKDVELRCDPISGHTALYWYRQSLGQGLEFLIYFQGNSAPDKSGLPSDRFSAERTGGSVSTLTIQRTQQEDSAVYLCASSLGQSYGYTFGSGTRLTVV.

The chain employs TRBV19 and TRBJ1-5; 8 positions match TRBD1. The V and J ends lost 5 bases and 6 bases, in that order; junction bases with no gene match: 9. This CDR3 spans 15 amino acids. Germline V CDR1 and CDR2: LNHDA, SQIVND (reference sequence). The CDR3 protein is CASSVTGGVVQPQHF. The CDR3 coding sequence is TGTGCCAGTAGTGTCACAGGGGGGGTCGTTCAGCCCCAGCATTTT.

This clone was found once. The CDR3, as DNA: TGTGCCAGCAGTTACCGTCGGGGGATGAACACTGAAGCTTTCTTT. This encodes CASSYRRGMNTEAFF. The rearrangement uses TRBV6-5 and TRBJ1-1, with D perhaps matching TRBD1 (5 bases). Germline CDR1 and CDR2: MNHEY and SVGAGI. The CDR3 totals 15 residues. Trimming pared 2 bases from V and 0 bases from J, leaving 10 bases between.

This chain uses TRBV7-3 with TRBJ1-2; D is perhaps TRBD1 (5 bases). Germline lookup yields CDR1 SGHTA and CDR2 FQGTGA. The CDR3 sequence is 15 residues long. Between the trimmed V and J ends, which lost 5 bases and 5 bases, there was a span of 18 bases. DNA of the CDR3: TGTGCCAGCAGCCAATCCGGGACGGAATTATATGGCTACACCTTC. Translated: CASSQSGTELYGYTF.

This clone was observed once. The gene calls are TRBV2 and TRBJ1-5; no clear D gene. The CDR3 is 15 amino acids. Germline loops: CDR1 SNHLY, CDR2 FYNNEI. V dropped 3 bases and J dropped 10 bases, with 19 bases sitting between them. The CDR3: CASSEGSGRGSPQHF. The CDR3 nucleotides read TGTGCCAGCAGTGAGGGCAGCGGACGCGGCAGTCCCCAGCATTTT.

The gene calls are TRBV5-1 and TRBJ2-3; a possible D gene is TRBD1 (6 bases). V lost 0 bases to trimming and J lost 2 bases, with 13 bases between them. Germline loops: CDR1 SGHRS, CDR2 YFSETQ. CDR3 size: 16 residues. The CDR3 region has the DNA TGCGCCAGCAGCTTGGGACAGGCAGCCCCCACAGATACGCAGTATTTT. This sequence encodes CASSLGQAAPTDTQYF.

The rearrangement links TRBV10-2 to TRBJ1-1; D not resolved. Germline lookup yields CDR1 WSHSY and CDR2 SAAADI. CDR3 length: 12 residues. V dropped 2 bases and J dropped 1 base, with 2 bases sitting between them. DNA of the CDR3: TGCGCCAGCAGTGAGAGGAACACTGAAGCTTTCTTT. Translation gives CASSERNTEAFF.

This chain joins TRBV7-2 and TRBJ1-2, with a tentative D call TRBD1 (6 bases). Trimming removed 3 bases at V and 3 bases at J, with 14 bases between. The CDR3 consists of 15 residues. Germline V gene lookup returns CDR1 SGHTA and CDR2 FQGNSA. The CDR3 is CASSFWGRSDYGYTF. CDR3 DNA sequence: TGTGCCAGCAGCTTTTGGGGGCGCAGTGACTATGGCTACACCTTC.

The chain combines TRBV21-1 with TRBJ2-5; no check of the table's D call, TRBD2, against the DNA was made. TRBV21-1 is a known pseudogene. This CDR3 spans 18 amino acids. For the CDR3, the DNA is TGTGCCAGCAGCAACCCCCTAGCGGGGGGGTCTAACCAAGAGACCCAGTACTTC. Its protein is CASSNPLAGGSNQETQYF.